Following are 14 T cell receptor beta chains from one sample sequenced in a study of PD-L1 blockade in urothelial cancer. Profiling relied on immunoSEQ multiplex PCR, and the TCRdb table lists in-frame clones only, not all of them. The sample includes about 38,000 clones, approximately 80% of them seen just once. The sample's time point: pretreatment peripheral blood. The specimen comprised PBMCs, sampled around atezolizumab (anti-PD-L1) treatment. All receptors come from a man older than 75 with urothelial cancer.

CDR3 in amino acids: CASSDSNQPQHF. The DNA of the CDR3 is TGCGCCAGCAGCGACAGTAATCAGCCCCAGCATTTT. V is TRBV10-1 and J is TRBJ1-5, with D tentatively TRBD1 (5 bases). Germline V gene sequence: CDR1 WNHNN, CDR2 SYGVQD (reference sequence). The CDR3 runs 12 residues. V was cut by 6 bases and J by 4 bases, with 7 bases left in between.

The J gene is TRBJ2-7, the V gene TRBV5-6; tentative D call: TRBD1 (6 bases). The CDR3 is made up of 11 amino acids. Trimming removed 3 bases from V and 7 bases from J, with 8 bases in between. Germline V gene sequence: CDR1 SGHDT, CDR2 YYEEEE. For the CDR3, the DNA is TGTGCCAGCAGCTATGACAGGGAGCAGTACTTC. Its protein product is CASSYDREQYF.

This clone was detected a few times. This rearrangement joins TRBV6-1 to TRBJ2-3; the match to TRBD2 covers 13 bases. V trimming: 5 bases; J trimming: 4 bases; junction bases outside the gene matches: 3. Germline V gives CDR1 MNHNS, CDR2 SASEGT. The CDR3 has 15 amino acids. The CDR3 DNA sequence: TGTGCCAGCAGTAAACTAGCGGGAGGGCCAGATACGCAGTATTTT. Encoded protein: CASSKLAGGPDTQYF.

The chain uses TRBV5-1 and TRBJ1-2, with D perhaps matching TRBD1 (6 bases). The CDR3 contains 14 residues. Germline CDR1 reads SGHRS; CDR2 reads YFSETQ. Trimming left V 0 bases short and J 3 bases short, with 9 bases between. The CDR3 DNA reads as TGCGCCAGCAGCTTGGCACAGGGTGACTATGGCTACACCTTC. Translated, it gives CASSLAQGDYGYTF.

The chain is built from TRBV18 and TRBJ2-2; D gene uncertain. There are 15 residues in the CDR3. Trimming removed 3 bases from V and 4 bases from J, with 12 bases in between. In germline, CDR1 is KGHSH, CDR2 LQKENI. The CDR3 sequence is CASSPTERSTGELFF. CDR3 coding DNA: TGTGCCAGCTCACCGACGGAGAGGAGCACCGGGGAGCTGTTTTTT.

J is TRBJ2-5 and V is TRBV9; possibly TRBD2 for D (6 bases). V lost 0 bases, J lost 2 bases, and 8 bases lay in between. The CDR3 sequence is 14 residues long. CDR1 is SGDLS, CDR2 YYNGEE, per germline. The CDR3 sequence is CASSVGEDQETQYF. The CDR3 region has the DNA TGTGCCAGCAGCGTAGGGGAGGATCAAGAGACCCAGTACTTC.

The chain couples TRBV11-3 to TRBJ2-1, with D possibly being TRBD2 (6 bases). V shed 4 bases and J shed 8 bases, with 15 bases lying between them. This CDR3 spans 14 amino acids. Germline CDR1 and CDR2: SGHNT and YENEEA. The CDR3 DNA sequence: TGTGCCAGCAGCTCCCGGGAGAAGTATGATGAGCAGTTCTTC. Protein sequence: CASSSREKYDEQFF.

This chain links TRBV7-9 with TRBJ1-2; weak D call: TRBD1 (6 bases). The germline V gene has CDR1 SEHNR and CDR2 FQNEAQ (reference sequence). V lost 5 bases to trimming and J lost 2 bases, with 6 bases between them. The CDR3 is made up of 12 amino acids. The CDR3 DNA is TGTGCCAGCAGCGGACAGAACTATGGCTACACCTTC. This encodes CASSGQNYGYTF.

The J gene is TRBJ2-1, the V gene TRBV2; 8 nucleotides align to TRBD2. CDR1 SNHLY and CDR2 FYNNEI come from the germline V gene. V was clipped by 11 bases and J by 9 bases; unmatched bases: 9. This CDR3 has 12 residues. The CDR3 spells CAGSGTPSEQFF. In DNA, the CDR3 is TGTGCCGGTAGCGGGACCCCAAGTGAGCAGTTCTTC.

J is TRBJ2-2 and V is TRBV18; no reliable D call. V was pared by 4 bases and J by 5 bases, with 8 bases between. CDR1 KGHSH and CDR2 LQKENI come from the germline V gene. CDR3 size: 13 residues. This CDR3 is CASSQQQTGELFF. CDR3 nucleotides: TGTGCCAGCTCACAACAACAAACCGGGGAGCTGTTTTTT.

This clone was counted once. The V gene is TRBV7-2, the J gene TRBJ2-5; 11 nucleotides align to TRBD2. V lost 3 bases and J lost 1; bases outside the gene matches: 1. The CDR3 spans 15 residues. CDR1 is SGHTA, CDR2 FQGNSA, per germline. CDR3 DNA: TGTGCCAGCAGCTTTCTAGCGGGAGGCCAAGAGACCCAGTACTTC. This translates into CASSFLAGGQETQYF.

This clone was recorded once. The gene calls are TRBV30 and TRBJ1-5; D remains unclear. Trimming removed 1 base from V and 5 bases from J, with 12 bases in between. The CDR3 contains 14 residues. Per germline, CDR1 GTSNPN and CDR2 SVGIG (reference sequence). The CDR3 DNA reads TGTGCCTGGAGTGCGGGTTCCCTTTATCAGCCCCAGCATTTT. This gives the protein CAWSAGSLYQPQHF.

CDR3 in amino acids: CASSQPGTGGNEQYF. For the CDR3, the DNA is TGTGCCAGCAGCCAACCCGGGACAGGGGGAAACGAGCAGTACTTC. This rearrangement joins TRBV14 to TRBJ2-7; 11 bases fit TRBD1. The germline V gene encodes CDR1 SGHDN and CDR2 FVKESK. This CDR3 has 15 amino acids. The J segment lost 5 bases and the V segment lost 2 bases, leaving 5 bases of the junction unmatched.

The chain uses TRBV5-5 and TRBJ2-7; 7 bases align to TRBD1. J lost 6 bases, V lost 0 bases, and 12 bases had no gene match. Germline lookup yields CDR1 SGHKS and CDR2 YYEKEE (reference sequence). This CDR3 comprises 16 residues. In nucleotides, the CDR3 is TGTGCCAGCAGCTTGGCCCTCCGGGACAGATTAGCCGAGCAGTACTTC. Protein product: CASSLALRDRLAEQYF.